This TCR beta chain was sequenced during a study of CD8+ T cells in alopecia areata. V gave up 6 bases and J gave up 3 bases; unmatched junction bases: 3. The CDR3 consists of 12 residues. Germline lookup yields CDR1 SQVTM and CDR2 ANQGSEA. Points on this clone: As yet, its antigen is unknown.

Extracted from the samples, RNA was reverse transcribed into cDNA to serve as the sequencing template. The repertoire was sequenced with immunoSEQ multiplex PCR; TCRdb's copy has only in-frame clones and lacks some. The sample gives about 140,000 clones, roughly 60% of which show up once; 30% to 45% is in the top ten. The study's findings and limits: Normal scalp showed lower clonality than lesional scalp, especially alopecia totalis/universalis.

The chain couples TRBV29-1 to TRBJ1-2; 8 nucleotides agree with TRBD1. The source is a human donor in good health. The sequencing input was CD8+ T cells sorted from blood. CDR3 in DNA: TGCAGCGTAGAGGGACAGGACTATGGCTACACCTTC. Amino acid sequence: CSVEGQDYGYTF.